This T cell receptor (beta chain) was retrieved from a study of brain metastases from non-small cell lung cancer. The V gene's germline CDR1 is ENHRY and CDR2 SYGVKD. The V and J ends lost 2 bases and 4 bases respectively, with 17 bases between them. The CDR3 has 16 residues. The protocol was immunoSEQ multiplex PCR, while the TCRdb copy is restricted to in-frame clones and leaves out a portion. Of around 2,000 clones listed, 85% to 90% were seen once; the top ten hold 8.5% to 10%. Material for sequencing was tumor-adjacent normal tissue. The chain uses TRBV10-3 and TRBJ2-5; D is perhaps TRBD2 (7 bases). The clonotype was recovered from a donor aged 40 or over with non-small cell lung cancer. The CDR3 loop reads CAISELEGGRGETQYF. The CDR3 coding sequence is TGTGCCATCAGTGAGCTTGAGGGGGGGCGGGGAGAGACCCAGTACTTC.